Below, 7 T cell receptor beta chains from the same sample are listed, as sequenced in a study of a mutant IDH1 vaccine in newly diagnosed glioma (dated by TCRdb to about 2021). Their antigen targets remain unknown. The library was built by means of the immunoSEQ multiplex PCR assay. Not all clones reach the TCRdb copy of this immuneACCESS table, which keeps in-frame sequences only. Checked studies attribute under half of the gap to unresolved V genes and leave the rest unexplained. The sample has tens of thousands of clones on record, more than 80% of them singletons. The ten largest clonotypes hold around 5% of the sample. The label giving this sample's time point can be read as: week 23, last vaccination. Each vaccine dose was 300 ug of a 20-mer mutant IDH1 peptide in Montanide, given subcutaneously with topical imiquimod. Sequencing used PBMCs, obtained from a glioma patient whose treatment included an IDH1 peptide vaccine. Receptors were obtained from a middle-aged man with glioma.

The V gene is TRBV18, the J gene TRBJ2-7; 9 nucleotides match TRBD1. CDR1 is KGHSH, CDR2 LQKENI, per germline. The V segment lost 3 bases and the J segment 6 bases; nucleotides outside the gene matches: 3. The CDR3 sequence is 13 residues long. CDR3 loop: CASSPQDRGEQYF. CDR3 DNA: TGTGCCAGCTCACCTCAGGACAGGGGCGAGCAGTACTTC.

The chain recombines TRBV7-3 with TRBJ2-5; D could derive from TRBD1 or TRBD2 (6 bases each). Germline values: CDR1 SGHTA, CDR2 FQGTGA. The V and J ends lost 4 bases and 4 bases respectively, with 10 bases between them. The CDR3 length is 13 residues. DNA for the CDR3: TGTGCCAGCAGCTCGGGGGCTGGAGAGACCCAGTACTTC. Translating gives CASSSGAGETQYF.

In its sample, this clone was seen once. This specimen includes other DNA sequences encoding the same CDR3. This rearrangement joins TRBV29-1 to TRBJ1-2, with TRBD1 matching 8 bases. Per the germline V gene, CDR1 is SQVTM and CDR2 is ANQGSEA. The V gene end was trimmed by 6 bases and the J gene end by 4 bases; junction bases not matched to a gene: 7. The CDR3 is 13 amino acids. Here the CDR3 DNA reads TGCAGCGTAGACAGGGGTGGTGGCTATGGCTACACCTTC. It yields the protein CSVDRGGGYGYTF.

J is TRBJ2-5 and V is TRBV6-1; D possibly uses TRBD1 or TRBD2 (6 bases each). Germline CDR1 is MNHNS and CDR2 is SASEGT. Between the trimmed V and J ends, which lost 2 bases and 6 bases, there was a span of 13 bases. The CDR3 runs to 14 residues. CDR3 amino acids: CASSERGPRQTQYF. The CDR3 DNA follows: TGTGCCAGCAGTGAACGGGGGCCCAGGCAGACCCAGTACTTC.

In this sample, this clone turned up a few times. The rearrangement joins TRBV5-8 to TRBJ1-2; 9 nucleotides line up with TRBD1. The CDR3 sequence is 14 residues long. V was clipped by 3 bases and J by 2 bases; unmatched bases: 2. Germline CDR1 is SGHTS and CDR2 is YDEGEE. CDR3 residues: CASSSGQGNYGYTF. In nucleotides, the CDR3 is TGTGCCAGCAGCTCCGGACAGGGGAACTATGGCTACACCTTC.

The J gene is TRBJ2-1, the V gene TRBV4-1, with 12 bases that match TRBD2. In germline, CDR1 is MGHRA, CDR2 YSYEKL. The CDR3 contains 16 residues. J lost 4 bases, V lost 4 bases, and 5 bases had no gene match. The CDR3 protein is CASSRETSGGYNEQFF. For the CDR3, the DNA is TGCGCCAGCAGCCGGGAGACTAGCGGGGGATACAATGAGCAGTTCTTC.

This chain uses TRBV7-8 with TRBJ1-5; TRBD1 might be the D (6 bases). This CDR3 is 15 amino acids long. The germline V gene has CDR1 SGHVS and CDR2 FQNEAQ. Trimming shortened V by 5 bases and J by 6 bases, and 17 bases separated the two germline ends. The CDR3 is CASSPEGGGRQPQHF. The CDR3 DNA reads TGTGCCAGCAGCCCGGAAGGGGGGGGTCGTCAGCCCCAGCATTTT.